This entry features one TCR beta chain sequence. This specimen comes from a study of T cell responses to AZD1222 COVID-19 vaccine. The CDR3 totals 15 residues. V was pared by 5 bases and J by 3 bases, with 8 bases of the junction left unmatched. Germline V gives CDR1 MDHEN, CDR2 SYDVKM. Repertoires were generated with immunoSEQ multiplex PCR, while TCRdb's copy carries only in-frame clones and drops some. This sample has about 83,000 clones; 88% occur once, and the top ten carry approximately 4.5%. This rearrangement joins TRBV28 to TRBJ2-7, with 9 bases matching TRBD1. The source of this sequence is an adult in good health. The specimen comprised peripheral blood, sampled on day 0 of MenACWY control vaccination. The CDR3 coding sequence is TGTGCCAGCAGTCTACCGGGACAGGGACTCTACGAGCAGTACTTC. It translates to CASSLPGQGLYEQYF.